This entry concerns a single TCR beta chain. The data were taken from a study of OX40 agonist ivuxolimab in advanced cancers. Germline values: CDR1 SEHNR, CDR2 FQNEAQ (reference sequence). Trimming removed 8 bases at V and 4 bases at J, with 20 bases between. The CDR3 has 15 amino acids. Produced via immunoSEQ multiplex PCR; TCRdb's table is partial and in-frame only. The data contain about 55,000 clones, 60% to 80% of them singletons. The rearrangement uses TRBV7-9 and TRBJ1-2; D not resolved. Material: CD4+ or CD8+ T cells sorted from blood, obtained in a trial of the OX40 agonist ivuxolimab. This TCR came from an adult with an advanced solid tumor such as melanoma, head and neck, liver or kidney cancer. The DNA for the CDR3 is TGTGCCAGCGGAATTGAGATAAAGGCTGCCTATGGCTACACCTTC. Protein: CASGIEIKAAYGYTF.